One sample yielded the 13 T cell receptor beta chains listed below, sequenced in a study of OX40 agonist ivuxolimab in advanced cancers. Libraries were prepared by immunoSEQ multiplex PCR; TCRdb keeps only in-frame clonotypes and omits some of them. The repertoire holds about 46,000 clones, with about 80% as singletons. Specimen: CD4+ or CD8+ T cells sorted from blood, collected in a trial of the OX40 agonist ivuxolimab. The receptors derive from an adult with an advanced solid tumor such as melanoma, head and neck, liver or kidney cancer.

The chain combines TRBV5-1 with TRBJ1-6, with D perhaps matching TRBD1 (5 bases). Looked up from germline, CDR1 is SGHRS and CDR2 is YFSETQ. Trimming cost V 3 bases and J 9 bases, with 7 bases left between them. This CDR3 has 12 residues. In DNA form, the CDR3 reads TGCGCCAGCAGCTACGACAGTTCACCCCTCCACTTT. This translates into CASSYDSSPLHF.

The CDR3 region has the DNA TGTGCCAGCAGCTTAACTGGGGACACCGGGGAGCTGTTTTTT. It codes for CASSLTGDTGELFF. V is TRBV7-3 and J is TRBJ2-2; D is unresolved. Between the trimmed V and J ends, which lost 0 bases and 3 bases, there was a span of 5 bases. The CDR3 is 14 residues long. CDR1 is SGHTA and CDR2 is FQGTGA in the germline V gene.

By frequency in the sample, this clone is medium-sized. V usage is TRBV11-2 and J usage is TRBJ1-1; D possibly corresponds to TRBD1 (6 bases). V lost 5 bases to trimming and J lost 4 bases, with 17 bases between them. Germline V lookup: CDR1 SGHAT, CDR2 FQNNGV. CDR3 length equals 15 residues. CDR3 DNA sequence: TGTGCCAGCAGCCCTACACAGGGACCCCTCACTGAAGCTTTCTTT. Encoded protein: CASSPTQGPLTEAFF.

This clone was counted a few times. This chain uses TRBV5-4 with TRBJ1-2, with 8 bases aligning to TRBD1. Losses at the gene ends were 2 bases for V and 7 bases for J; bases not matched to a gene: 7. CDR3 size: 14 residues. Germline-derived CDR1 and CDR2 are SGHNT and YYREEE (reference sequence). The CDR3 loop is CASSLGRGPLGYTF. The CDR3 DNA is TGTGCCAGCAGCTTAGGCAGGGGGCCGCTTGGCTACACCTTC.

The chain couples TRBV7-9 to TRBJ1-5, with TRBD1 as a possible D gene (5 bases). Germline V gene data show CDR1 as SEHNR and CDR2 as FQNEAQ (reference sequence). V lost 5 bases, J lost 0 bases, and 11 bases lay in between. The CDR3 is 15 amino acids. The CDR3 here is CASSRDGDSNQPQHF. DNA for the CDR3: TGTGCCAGCAGCCGGGACGGCGATAGCAATCAGCCCCAGCATTTT.

J is TRBJ1-2 and V is TRBV7-9; D is undetermined. Trimming took 1 base from V and 2 from J, leaving 17 bases between them. Germline values: CDR1 SEHNR, CDR2 FQNEAQ (reference sequence). The CDR3 spans 17 residues. CDR3 region: CASSLVMAPTGNYGYTF. In DNA form, the CDR3 reads TGTGCCAGCAGCTTAGTTATGGCACCAACGGGCAACTATGGCTACACCTTC.

This rearrangement joins TRBV6-6 to TRBJ2-7; TRBD1 matches 7 bases. Germline-derived CDR1 and CDR2 are MNHNY and SVGAGI (reference sequence). The CDR3 runs 16 residues. The trim removed 2 bases at V and 0 bases at J, leaving 7 bases unmatched. The CDR3 spells CASSYTRQGSSYEQYF. CDR3 in DNA: TGTGCCAGCAGTTACACCCGACAGGGAAGCTCCTACGAGCAGTACTTC.

V and J are TRBV5-6 and TRBJ2-6, with 10 bases identical to TRBD1. Trimming at V came to 3 bases and at J to 2 bases, leaving 5 bases not matched to a gene. The CDR3 runs 17 residues. The V gene's germline CDR1 is SGHDT and CDR2 YYEEEE. This chain's CDR3 is CASSSGTGVTGANVLTF. The CDR3 bases are TGTGCCAGCAGCTCCGGGACAGGGGTCACTGGGGCCAACGTCCTGACTTTC.

The chain has TRBV7-3 and TRBJ2-7, with 7 bases matching TRBD1. J was trimmed by 4 bases and V by 5 bases; bases with no gene match: 5. The CDR3 is made up of 13 amino acids. Looked up from germline, CDR1 is SGHTA and CDR2 is FQGTGA. Here the CDR3 DNA reads TGTGCCAGCAGCCCGGGGACAGAATACGAGCAGTACTTC. Amino acids: CASSPGTEYEQYF. The full variable domain, in which reference TRBV7-3 and TRBJ2-7 provide the parts outside the CDR3, is GAGVSQTPSNKVTEKGKYVELRCDPISGHTALYWYRQSLGQGPEFLIYFQGTGAADDSGLPNDRFFAVRPEGSVSTLKIQRTERGDSAVYLCASSPGTEYEQYFGPGTRLTVT.

This clone came up a few times. The chain recombines TRBV6-5 with TRBJ1-6; D remains ambiguous. Germline values: CDR1 MNHEY, CDR2 SVGAGI. CDR3 size: 15 residues. V lost 0 bases and J 5 bases, leaving 8 bases between the germline ends. The CDR3 DNA follows: TGTGCCAGCAGTTACTCTGGCCTCAATAATTCACCCCTCCACTTT. Its translation: CASSYSGLNNSPLHF.

This clone was counted only a few times. This chain uses TRBV6-1 with TRBJ1-2; D is perhaps TRBD1 (6 bases). There are 13 residues in the CDR3. The V end was cut by 5 bases, the J end by 2 bases, with 9 bases between. Germline V gene data show CDR1 as MNHNS and CDR2 as SASEGT. For the CDR3, the DNA is TGTGCCAGCAGTACCGGACAGAACTATGGCTACACCTTC. Encoded protein: CASSTGQNYGYTF.

The J gene is TRBJ2-7, the V gene TRBV5-1; the D gene is possibly TRBD2 (7 bases). Trimming removed 5 bases from V and 1 base from J, with 10 bases in between. Germline lookup yields CDR1 SGHRS and CDR2 YFSETQ. The CDR3 contains 13 residues. CDR3: CASSKGGSYEQYF. The CDR3 nucleotides are TGCGCCAGCAGTAAGGGGGGGTCCTACGAGCAGTACTTC.

CDR3 in amino acids: CASSMTSGFYNEQFF. CDR3 in DNA: TGTGCCAGTAGTATGACTAGCGGGTTTTACAATGAGCAGTTCTTC. V is TRBV19 and J is TRBJ2-1, with 10 bases that match TRBD2. V gave up 3 bases and J gave up 4 bases; unmatched junction bases: 3. The CDR3 runs to 15 residues. Germline loops: CDR1 LNHDA, CDR2 SQIVND (reference sequence).